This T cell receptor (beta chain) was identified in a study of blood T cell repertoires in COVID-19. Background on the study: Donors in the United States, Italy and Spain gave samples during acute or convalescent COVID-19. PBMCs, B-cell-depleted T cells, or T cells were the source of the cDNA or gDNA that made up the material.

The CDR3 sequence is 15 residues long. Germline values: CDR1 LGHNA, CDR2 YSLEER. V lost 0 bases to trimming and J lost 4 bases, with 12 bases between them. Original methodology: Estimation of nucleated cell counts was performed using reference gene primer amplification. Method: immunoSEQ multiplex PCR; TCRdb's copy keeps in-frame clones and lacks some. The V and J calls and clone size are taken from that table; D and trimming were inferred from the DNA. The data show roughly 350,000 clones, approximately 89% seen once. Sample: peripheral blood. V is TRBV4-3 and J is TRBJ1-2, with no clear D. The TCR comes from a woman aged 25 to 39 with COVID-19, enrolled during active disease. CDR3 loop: CASSQDSHRSYGYTF. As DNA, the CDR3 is TGCGCCAGCAGCCAAGATTCTCACAGAAGCTATGGCTACACCTTC.